The rows below give T cell receptor beta chains drawn from one sample of a study of Graves' ophthalmopathy and Graves' hyperthyroidism. Each CDR3 protein is one row after TCRdb ran MiXCR on the multiplex PCR reads. Here the sample spans about 160,000 distinct CDR3 sequences, less than 45% being singletons. Sequencing was carried out using peripheral blood. All receptors derive from a woman between 40 and 50 years old with Graves' ophthalmopathy. CDR3s leave out the opening cysteine and the closing phenylalanine or tryptophan. Each record gives: V gene, J gene, CDR3 protein.

v_gene: TRBV2
j_gene: TRBJ2-6
CDR3aa: ASSESDAGANVLT

v_gene: TRBV15
j_gene: TRBJ1-1
CDR3aa: ATSSNAQGVCTEAF

v_gene: TRBV7-2
j_gene: TRBJ1-5
CDR3aa: ASSLGGEGYQPQH

v_gene: TRBV5-4
j_gene: TRBJ2-5
CDR3aa: ASSTPAGGGETQY

v_gene: TRBV19
j_gene: TRBJ2-7
CDR3aa: ASSAGGSSYEQY

v_gene: TRBV18
j_gene: TRBJ2-7
CDR3aa: ASSPRTDGVSYEQY

v_gene: TRBV10-3
j_gene: TRBJ1-1
CDR3aa: AITRQENTEAF

v_gene: TRBV20-1
j_gene: TRBJ2-7
CDR3aa: SARDLWTEYEQY

v_gene: TRBV5-5
j_gene: TRBJ1-5
CDR3aa: ASSLSVPGVQPQH

v_gene: TRBV7-9
j_gene: TRBJ2-5
CDR3aa: ASSSLTSESETQY

v_gene: TRBV12-3/TRBV12-4
j_gene: TRBJ1-1
CDR3aa: ASSLLRNTEAF

v_gene: TRBV7-2
j_gene: TRBJ1-3
CDR3aa: ASSLTQGSGNTIY

v_gene: TRBV11-2
j_gene: TRBJ1-2
CDR3aa: ASSPPDRRSGYT

v_gene: TRBV6-2/TRBV6-3
j_gene: TRBJ1-5
CDR3aa: ASSYSVDSNQPQH

v_gene: TRBV28
j_gene: TRBJ1-1
CDR3aa: ASRGTGAQNTEAF

v_gene: TRBV12-3/TRBV12-4
j_gene: TRBJ1-5
CDR3aa: ASSPRGVGYGNQPQH

v_gene: TRBV7-8
j_gene: TRBJ2-2
CDR3aa: ASSGKLAGGTGELF

v_gene: TRBV15
j_gene: TRBJ2-7
CDR3aa: ATSSWLTATYEQY

v_gene: TRBV5-1
j_gene: TRBJ1-1
CDR3aa: ASSLERQGGTEAF

v_gene: TRBV6-2/TRBV6-3
j_gene: TRBJ2-2
CDR3aa: ASKLAGAGELF

v_gene: TRBV11-2
j_gene: TRBJ1-1
CDR3aa: ASSLGGAGRVNTEAF

v_gene: TRBV6-1
j_gene: TRBJ1-1
CDR3aa: ASKTGGYTEAF

v_gene: TRBV7-8
j_gene: TRBJ1-2
CDR3aa: ASSPGQYGGYT

v_gene: TRBV7-9
j_gene: TRBJ1-1
CDR3aa: ASSLQGGQPEAF

v_gene: TRBV2
j_gene: TRBJ2-4
CDR3aa: ASSVALEMEGKNIQY

v_gene: TRBV28
j_gene: TRBJ2-5
CDR3aa: ASRPLMPSDSQETQY

v_gene: TRBV20-1
j_gene: TRBJ2-5
CDR3aa: SARETESQETQY

v_gene: TRBV6-1
j_gene: TRBJ2-2
CDR3aa: ASTTTVTTGELF

v_gene: TRBV12-3/TRBV12-4
j_gene: TRBJ1-1
CDR3aa: ASRISGLPNTEAF

v_gene: TRBV7-2
j_gene: TRBJ1-1
CDR3aa: ASSPSGRGNTEAF

v_gene: TRBV7-2
j_gene: TRBJ1-2
CDR3aa: ASSLTGEGYGYT

v_gene: TRBV6-4
j_gene: TRBJ1-1
CDR3aa: ASSPGSNTEAF